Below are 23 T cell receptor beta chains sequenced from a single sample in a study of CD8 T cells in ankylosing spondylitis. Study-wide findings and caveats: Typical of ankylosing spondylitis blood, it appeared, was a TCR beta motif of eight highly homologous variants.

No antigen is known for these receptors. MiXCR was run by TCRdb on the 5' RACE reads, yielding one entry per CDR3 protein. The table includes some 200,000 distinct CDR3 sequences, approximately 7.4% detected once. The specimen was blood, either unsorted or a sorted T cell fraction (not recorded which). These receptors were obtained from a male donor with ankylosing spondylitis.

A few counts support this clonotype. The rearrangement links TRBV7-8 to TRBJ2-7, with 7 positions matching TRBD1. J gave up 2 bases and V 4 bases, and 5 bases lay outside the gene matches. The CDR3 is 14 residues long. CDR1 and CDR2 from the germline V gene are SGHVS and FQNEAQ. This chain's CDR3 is CASSYVGTAYEQYF. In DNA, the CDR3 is TGTGCCAGCAGCTACGTCGGGACAGCCTACGAGCAGTACTTC.

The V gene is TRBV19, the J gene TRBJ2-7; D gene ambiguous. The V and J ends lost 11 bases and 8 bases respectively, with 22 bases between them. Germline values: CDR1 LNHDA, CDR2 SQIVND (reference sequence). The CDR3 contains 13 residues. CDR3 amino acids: CALGSLGSSKQYF. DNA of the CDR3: TGTGCCCTCGGGTCCCTGGGCAGTAGCAAGCAGTACTTC.

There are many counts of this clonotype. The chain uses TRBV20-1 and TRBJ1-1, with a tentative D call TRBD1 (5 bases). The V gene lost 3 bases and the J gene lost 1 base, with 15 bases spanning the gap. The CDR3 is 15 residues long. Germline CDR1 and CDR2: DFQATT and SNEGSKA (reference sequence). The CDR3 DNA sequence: TGCAGTGCTAGCCCAGGGTATGGTGGGAACACTGAAGCTTTCTTT. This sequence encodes CSASPGYGGNTEAFF.

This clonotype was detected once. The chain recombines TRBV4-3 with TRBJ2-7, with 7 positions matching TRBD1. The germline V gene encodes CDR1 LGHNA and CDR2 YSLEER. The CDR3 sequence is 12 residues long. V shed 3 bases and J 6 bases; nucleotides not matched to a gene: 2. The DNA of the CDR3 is TGCGCCAGCAGCCACGGGACAGTCGAGCAGTACTTC. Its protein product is CASSHGTVEQYF.

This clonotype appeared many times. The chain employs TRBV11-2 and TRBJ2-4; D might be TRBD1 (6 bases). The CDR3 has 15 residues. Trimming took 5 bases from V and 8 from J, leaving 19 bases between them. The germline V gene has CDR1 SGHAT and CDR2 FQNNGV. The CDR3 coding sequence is TGTGCCAGCAGCCGTCTCCAGGGGTCCTCGGACATTCAGTACTTC. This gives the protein CASSRLQGSSDIQYF.

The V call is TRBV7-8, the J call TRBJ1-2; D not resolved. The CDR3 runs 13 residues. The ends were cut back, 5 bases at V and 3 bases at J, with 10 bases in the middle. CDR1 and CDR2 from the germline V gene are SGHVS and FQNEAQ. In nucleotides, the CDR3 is TGTGCCAGCAGCCCAGGACCAGACTATGGCTACACCTTC. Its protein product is CASSPGPDYGYTF.

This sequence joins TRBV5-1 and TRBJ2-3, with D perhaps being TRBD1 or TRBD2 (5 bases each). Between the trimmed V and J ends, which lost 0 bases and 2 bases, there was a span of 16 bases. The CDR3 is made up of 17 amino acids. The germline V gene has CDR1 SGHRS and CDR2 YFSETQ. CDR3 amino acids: CASSLGPEGPYTDTQYF. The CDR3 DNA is TGCGCCAGCAGCTTGGGCCCCGAGGGGCCTTACACAGATACGCAGTATTTT. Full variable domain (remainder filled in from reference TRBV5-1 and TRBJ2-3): KAGVTQTPRYLIKTRGQQVTLSCSPISGHRSVSWYQQTPGQGLQFLFEYFSETQRNKGNFPGRFSGRQFSNSRSEMNVSTLELGDSALYLCASSLGPEGPYTDTQYFGPGTRLTVL.

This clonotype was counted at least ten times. The CDR3 spells CASSLGPRNTGELFF. The CDR3 nucleotides are TGTGCCAGCAGCCTAGGGCCCCGGAACACCGGGGAGCTGTTTTTT. V is TRBV7-6 and J is TRBJ2-2; the D is unclear. Trimming removed 5 bases at V and 1 base at J, with 11 bases between. Per germline, CDR1 SGHVS and CDR2 FNYEAQ. The CDR3 covers 15 residues.

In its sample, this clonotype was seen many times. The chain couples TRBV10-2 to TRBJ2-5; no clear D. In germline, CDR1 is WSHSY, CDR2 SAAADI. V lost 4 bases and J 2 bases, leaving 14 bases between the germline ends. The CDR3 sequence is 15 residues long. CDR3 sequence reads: CASSAPHAVQETQYF. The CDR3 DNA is TGCGCCAGCAGTGCCCCTCACGCGGTACAAGAGACCCAGTACTTC.

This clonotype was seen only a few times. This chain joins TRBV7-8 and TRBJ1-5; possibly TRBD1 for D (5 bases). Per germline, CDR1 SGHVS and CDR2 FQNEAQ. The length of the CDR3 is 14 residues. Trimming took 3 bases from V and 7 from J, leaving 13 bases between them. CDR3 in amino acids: CASSLSQGSQPQHF. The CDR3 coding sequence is TGTGCCAGCAGCTTGTCCCAGGGAAGCCAGCCCCAGCATTTT. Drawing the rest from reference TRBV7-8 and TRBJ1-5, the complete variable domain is GAGVSQSPRYKVAKRGQDVALRCDPISGHVSLFWYQQALGQGPEFLTYFQNEAQLDKSGLPSDRFFAERPEGSVSTLKIQRTQQEDSAVYLCASSLSQGSQPQHFGDGTRLSIL.

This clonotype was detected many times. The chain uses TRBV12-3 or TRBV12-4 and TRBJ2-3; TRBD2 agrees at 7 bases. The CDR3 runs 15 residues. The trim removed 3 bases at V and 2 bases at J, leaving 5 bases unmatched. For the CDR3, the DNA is TGTGCCAGCAGTTTGGTGGGGGGGGTCACAGATACGCAGTATTTT. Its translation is CASSLVGGVTDTQYF.

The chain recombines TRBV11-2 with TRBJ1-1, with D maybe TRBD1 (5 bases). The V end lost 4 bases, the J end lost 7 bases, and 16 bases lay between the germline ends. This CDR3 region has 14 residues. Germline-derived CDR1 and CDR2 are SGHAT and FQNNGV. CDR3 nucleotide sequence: TGTGCCAGCAGCTCTAGGGGTGCTCGGGTTGAAGCTTTCTTT. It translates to CASSSRGARVEAFF. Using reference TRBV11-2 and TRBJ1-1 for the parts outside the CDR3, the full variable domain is EAGVAQSPRYKIIEKRQSVAFWCNPISGHATLYWYQQILGQGPKLLIQFQNNGVVDDSQLPKDRFSAERLKGVDSTLKIQPAKLEDSAVYLCASSSRGARVEAFFGQGTRLTVV.

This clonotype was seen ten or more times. This CDR3 reads CASRLGEKLFF. The DNA for the CDR3 is TGTGCCAGCAGGCTGGGAGAAAAACTGTTTTTT. V and J are TRBV27 and TRBJ1-4, with D uncertain. The CDR3 consists of 11 residues. V was trimmed by 6 bases and J by 8 bases, leaving 7 bases between them. Germline CDR1 is MNHEY and CDR2 is SMNVEV (reference sequence).

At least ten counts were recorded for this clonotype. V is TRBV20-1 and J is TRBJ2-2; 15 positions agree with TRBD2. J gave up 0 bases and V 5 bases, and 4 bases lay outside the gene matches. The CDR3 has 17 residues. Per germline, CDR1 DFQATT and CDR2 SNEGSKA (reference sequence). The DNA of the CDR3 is TGCAGTGCTCAGGGACTAGCGGGGGGTACGAACACCGGGGAGCTGTTTTTT. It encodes CSAQGLAGGTNTGELFF.

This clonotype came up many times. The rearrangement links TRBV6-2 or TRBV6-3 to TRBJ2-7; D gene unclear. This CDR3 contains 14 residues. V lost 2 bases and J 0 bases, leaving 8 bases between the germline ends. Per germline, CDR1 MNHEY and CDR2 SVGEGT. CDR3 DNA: TGTGCCAGCAGTTACGCTTCAGCCTCCTACGAGCAGTACTTC. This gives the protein CASSYASASYEQYF.

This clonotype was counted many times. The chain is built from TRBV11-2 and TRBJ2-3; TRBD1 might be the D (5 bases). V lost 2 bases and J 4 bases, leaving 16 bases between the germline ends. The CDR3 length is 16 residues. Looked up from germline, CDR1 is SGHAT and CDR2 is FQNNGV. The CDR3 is CASSLLPGMTADTQYF. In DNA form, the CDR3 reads TGTGCCAGCAGCTTACTGCCGGGTATGACAGCAGATACGCAGTATTTT. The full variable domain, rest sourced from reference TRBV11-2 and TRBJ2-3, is EAGVAQSPRYKIIEKRQSVAFWCNPISGHATLYWYQQILGQGPKLLIQFQNNGVVDDSQLPKDRFSAERLKGVDSTLKIQPAKLEDSAVYLCASSLLPGMTADTQYFGPGTRLTVL.

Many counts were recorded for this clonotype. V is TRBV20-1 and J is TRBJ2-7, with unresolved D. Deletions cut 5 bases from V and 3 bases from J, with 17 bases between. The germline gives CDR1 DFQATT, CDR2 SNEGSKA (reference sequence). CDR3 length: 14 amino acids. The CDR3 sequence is CSAVRLVNFYEQYF. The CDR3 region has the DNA TGCAGTGCTGTCCGTCTGGTGAACTTCTACGAGCAGTACTTC.

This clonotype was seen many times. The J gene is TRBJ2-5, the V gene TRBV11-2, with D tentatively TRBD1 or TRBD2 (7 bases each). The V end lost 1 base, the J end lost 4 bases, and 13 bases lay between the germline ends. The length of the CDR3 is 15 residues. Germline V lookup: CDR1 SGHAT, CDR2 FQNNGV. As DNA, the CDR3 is TGTGCCAGCAGCTTAGGGGCAGGGGGGGGAGAGACCCAGTACTTC. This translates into CASSLGAGGGETQYF. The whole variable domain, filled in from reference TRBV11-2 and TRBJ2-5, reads EAGVAQSPRYKIIEKRQSVAFWCNPISGHATLYWYQQILGQGPKLLIQFQNNGVVDDSQLPKDRFSAERLKGVDSTLKIQPAKLEDSAVYLCASSLGAGGGETQYFGPGTRLLVL.

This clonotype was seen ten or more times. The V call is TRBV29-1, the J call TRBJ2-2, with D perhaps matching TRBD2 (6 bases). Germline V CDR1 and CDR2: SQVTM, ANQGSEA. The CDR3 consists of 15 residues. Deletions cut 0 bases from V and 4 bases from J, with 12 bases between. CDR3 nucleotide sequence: TGCAGCGTTGAAGAGTGGGACTCTTCCACCGGGGAGCTGTTTTTT. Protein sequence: CSVEEWDSSTGELFF.

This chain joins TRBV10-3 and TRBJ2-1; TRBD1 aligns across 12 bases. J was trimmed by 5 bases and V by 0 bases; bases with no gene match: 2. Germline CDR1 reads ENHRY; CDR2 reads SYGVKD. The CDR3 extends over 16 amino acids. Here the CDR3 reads CAISESGQGADNEQFF. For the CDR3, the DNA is TGTGCCATCAGTGAGTCGGGACAGGGGGCTGACAATGAGCAGTTCTTC.

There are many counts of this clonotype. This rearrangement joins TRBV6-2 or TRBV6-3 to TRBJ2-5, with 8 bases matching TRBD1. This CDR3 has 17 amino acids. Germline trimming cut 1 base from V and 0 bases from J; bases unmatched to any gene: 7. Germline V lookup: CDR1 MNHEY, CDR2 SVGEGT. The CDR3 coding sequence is TGTGCCAGCAGTTACTACCGGACAGGGTACCACCAAGAGACCCAGTACTTC. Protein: CASSYYRTGYHQETQYF.

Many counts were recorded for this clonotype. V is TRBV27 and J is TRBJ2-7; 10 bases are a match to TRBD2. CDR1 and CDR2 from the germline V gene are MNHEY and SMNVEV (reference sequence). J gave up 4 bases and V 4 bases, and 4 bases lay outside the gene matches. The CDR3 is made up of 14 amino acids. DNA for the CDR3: TGTGCCAGCAGTTATAGCGGGAGGTCTTACGAGCAGTACTTC. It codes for CASSYSGRSYEQYF.

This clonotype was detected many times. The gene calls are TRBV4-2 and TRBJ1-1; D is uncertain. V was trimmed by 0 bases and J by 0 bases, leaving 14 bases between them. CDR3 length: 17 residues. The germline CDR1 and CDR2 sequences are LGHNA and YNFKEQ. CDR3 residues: CASSQDRGIGLNTEAFF. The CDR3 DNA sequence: TGTGCCAGCAGCCAAGATCGTGGGATAGGGTTGAACACTGAAGCTTTCTTT.